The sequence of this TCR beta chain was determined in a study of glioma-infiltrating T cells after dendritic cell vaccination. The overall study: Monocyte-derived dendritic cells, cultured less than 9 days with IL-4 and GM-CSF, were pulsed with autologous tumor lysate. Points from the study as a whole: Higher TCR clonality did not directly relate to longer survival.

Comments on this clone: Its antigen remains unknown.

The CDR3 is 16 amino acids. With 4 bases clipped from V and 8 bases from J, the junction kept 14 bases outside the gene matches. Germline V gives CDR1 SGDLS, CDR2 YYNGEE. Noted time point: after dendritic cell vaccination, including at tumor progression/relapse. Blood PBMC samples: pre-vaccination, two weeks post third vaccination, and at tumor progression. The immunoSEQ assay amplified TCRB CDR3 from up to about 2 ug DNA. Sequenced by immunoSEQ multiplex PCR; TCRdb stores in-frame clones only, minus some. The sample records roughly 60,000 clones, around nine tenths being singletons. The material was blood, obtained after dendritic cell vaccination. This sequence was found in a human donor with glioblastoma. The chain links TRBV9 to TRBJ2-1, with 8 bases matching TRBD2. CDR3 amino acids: CASSPIKAGEGYEQFF. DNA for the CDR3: TGTGCCAGCAGCCCCATCAAAGCGGGAGAGGGTTATGAGCAGTTCTTC.